This entry is about one T cell receptor (beta chain). The antigen remains undetermined. One entry per CDR3 protein, called by TCRdb with MiXCR from the reads. The sample lists approximately 500,000 distinct CDR3 sequences; around a third were seen once. This record comes from a study of T cell repertoires in cytomegalovirus infection. Trimming removed 5 bases from V and 4 bases from J, with 8 bases in between. Germline V lookup: CDR1 LNHDA, CDR2 SQIVND (reference sequence). There are 12 residues in the CDR3. The TCR originated in a human donor in good health (CMV status not recorded). Some clones in this sample may be carry-over from other donors' samples. The sequenced sample was cultured PBMCs, obtained from culture after CMV antigen stimulation. The rearrangement links TRBV19 to TRBJ1-2; D is unresolved. In nucleotides, the CDR3 is TGTGCCAGTAGTGCCGACCCCTATGGCTACACCTTC. Translating it yields CASSADPYGYTF.